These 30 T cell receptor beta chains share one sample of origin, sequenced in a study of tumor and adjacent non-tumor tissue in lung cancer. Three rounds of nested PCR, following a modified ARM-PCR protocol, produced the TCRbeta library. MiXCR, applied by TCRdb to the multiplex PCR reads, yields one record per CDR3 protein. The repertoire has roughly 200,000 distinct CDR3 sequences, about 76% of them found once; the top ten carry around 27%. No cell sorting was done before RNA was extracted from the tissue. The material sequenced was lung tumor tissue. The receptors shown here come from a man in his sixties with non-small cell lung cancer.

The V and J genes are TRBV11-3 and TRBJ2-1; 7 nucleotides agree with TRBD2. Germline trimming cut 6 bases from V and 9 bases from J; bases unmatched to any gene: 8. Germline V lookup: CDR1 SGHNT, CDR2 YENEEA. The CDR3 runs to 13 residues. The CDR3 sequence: CASSQPSGVEQFF. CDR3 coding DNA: TGTGCCAGCAGTCAACCTAGCGGAGTTGAGCAGTTCTTC.

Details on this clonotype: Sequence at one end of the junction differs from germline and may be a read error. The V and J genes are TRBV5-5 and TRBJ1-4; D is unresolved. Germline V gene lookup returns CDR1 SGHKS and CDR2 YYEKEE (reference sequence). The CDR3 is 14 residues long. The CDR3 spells CASSLERVVQKLFF. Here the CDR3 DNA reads TGTGCCAGCAGCTTGGAAAGGGTAGTCCAAAAGCTGTTTTTT.

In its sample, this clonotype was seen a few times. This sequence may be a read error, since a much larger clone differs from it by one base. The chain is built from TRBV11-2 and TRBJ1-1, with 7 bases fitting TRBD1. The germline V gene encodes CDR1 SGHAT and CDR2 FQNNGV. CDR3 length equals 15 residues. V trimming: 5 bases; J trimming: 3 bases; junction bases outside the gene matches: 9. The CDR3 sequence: CASSHSQGGDTEAFF. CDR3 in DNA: TGTGCCAGCAGCCATTCCCAGGGGGGGGACACTGAAGCTTTCTTT.

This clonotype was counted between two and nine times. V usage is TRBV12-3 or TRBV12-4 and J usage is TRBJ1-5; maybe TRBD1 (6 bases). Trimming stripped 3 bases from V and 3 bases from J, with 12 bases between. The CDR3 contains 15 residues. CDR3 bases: TGTGCCAGCAGTTTCAGGCAGGGGACCAATCAGCCCCAGCATTTT. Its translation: CASSFRQGTNQPQHF.

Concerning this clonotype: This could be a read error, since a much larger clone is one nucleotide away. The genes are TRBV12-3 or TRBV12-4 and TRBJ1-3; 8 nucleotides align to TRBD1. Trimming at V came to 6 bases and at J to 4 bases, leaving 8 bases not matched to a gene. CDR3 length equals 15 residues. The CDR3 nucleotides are TGTGCCAGCAGCACGGACAGGGCCGGGGGAAACACCATATATTTT. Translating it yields CASSTDRAGGNTIYF.

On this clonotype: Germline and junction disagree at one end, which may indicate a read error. The CDR3 sequence is CASSFCGLGIYEQYF. The CDR3 coding sequence is TGTGCCAGCAGTTTTTGTGGGTTAGGGATCTACGAGCAGTATTTC. The rearrangement uses TRBV28 and TRBJ2-7; no clear D gene. The CDR3 is 15 residues long. The germline V gene has CDR1 MDHEN and CDR2 SYDVKM.

The CDR3 region has the DNA TGCAGTGCTAATAATGGACCACTTTCTGAAAAAGATACGCAGTATTTT. Amino acid sequence: CSANNGPLSEKDTQYF. V is TRBV20-1 and J is TRBJ2-3; D is unclear. This CDR3 contains 16 residues. V was shortened by 4 bases and J by 5 bases, with 22 bases between the two germline ends. CDR1 and CDR2 (germline): DFQATT, SNEGSKA (reference sequence).

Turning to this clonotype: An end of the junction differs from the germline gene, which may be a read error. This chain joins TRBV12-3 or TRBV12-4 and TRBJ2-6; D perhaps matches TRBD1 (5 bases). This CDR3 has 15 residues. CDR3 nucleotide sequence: TGTGCCAGCAGTTTAAGGCGTACTGGGGCCAACGTCCAGACTTTT. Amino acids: CASSLRRTGANVQTF.

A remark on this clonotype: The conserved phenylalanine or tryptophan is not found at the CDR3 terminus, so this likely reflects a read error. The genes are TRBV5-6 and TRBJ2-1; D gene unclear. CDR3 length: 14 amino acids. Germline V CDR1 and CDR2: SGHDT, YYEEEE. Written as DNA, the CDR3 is TGTGCCAGCACCCCTCTTCGACTGGCCCATGAACAGTTCTCC. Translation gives CASTPLRLAHEQFS.

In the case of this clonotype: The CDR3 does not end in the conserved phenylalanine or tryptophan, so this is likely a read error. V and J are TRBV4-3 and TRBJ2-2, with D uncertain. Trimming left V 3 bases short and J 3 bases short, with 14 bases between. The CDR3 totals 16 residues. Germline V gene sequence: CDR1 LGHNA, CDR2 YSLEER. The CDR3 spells CASSQDPPGDTGELFL. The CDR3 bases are TGCGCCAGCAGCCAGGACCCGCCAGGAGACACCGGGGAGCTGTTTCTT.

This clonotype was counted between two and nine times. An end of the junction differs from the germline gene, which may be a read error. This chain's CDR3 is CSARGRDKGYGYTF. DNA for the CDR3: TGCAGTGCTAGAGGCCGGGACAAAGGGTATGGTTACACCTTC. This chain joins TRBV20-1 and TRBJ1-2; D may be TRBD1 (6 bases). Germline loops: CDR1 DFQATT, CDR2 SNEGSKA (reference sequence). The length of the CDR3 is 14 residues.

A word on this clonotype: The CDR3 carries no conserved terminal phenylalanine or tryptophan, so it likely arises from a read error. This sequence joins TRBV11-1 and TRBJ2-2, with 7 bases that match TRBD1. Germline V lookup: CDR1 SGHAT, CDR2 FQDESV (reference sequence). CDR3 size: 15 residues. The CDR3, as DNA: TGTGGCAGCAGCTTAAATCGACAGGGCACCGGGGAGCTGTTTTCT. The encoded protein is CGSSLNRQGTGELFS.

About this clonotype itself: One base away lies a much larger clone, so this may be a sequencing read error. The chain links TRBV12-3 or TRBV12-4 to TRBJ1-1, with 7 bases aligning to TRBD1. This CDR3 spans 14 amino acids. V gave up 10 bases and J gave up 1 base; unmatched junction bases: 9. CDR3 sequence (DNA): TGTGCCATCAGCGTCAACAGGGGGAACACTGAAGCTTTCTTT. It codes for CAISVNRGNTEAFF.

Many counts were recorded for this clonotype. CDR3 in DNA: TGTGCCAGCAGCTTGGTCGACAACCAAAACAATGAGCAGTTCTTC. Protein product: CASSLVDNQNNEQFF. The chain has TRBV5-4 and TRBJ2-1, with no clear D. V lost 0 bases and J 5 bases, leaving 12 bases between the germline ends. CDR1 SGHNT and CDR2 YYREEE come from the germline V gene (reference sequence). CDR3 size: 15 residues.

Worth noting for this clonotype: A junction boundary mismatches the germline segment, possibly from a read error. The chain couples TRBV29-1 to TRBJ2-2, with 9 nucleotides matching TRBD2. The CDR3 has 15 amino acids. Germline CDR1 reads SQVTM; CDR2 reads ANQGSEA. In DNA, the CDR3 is TGCAGCGCGCTGAATAGCGGGAGTTACCCCGGGGAGCTGTTGTTT. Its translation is CSALNSGSYPGELLF.

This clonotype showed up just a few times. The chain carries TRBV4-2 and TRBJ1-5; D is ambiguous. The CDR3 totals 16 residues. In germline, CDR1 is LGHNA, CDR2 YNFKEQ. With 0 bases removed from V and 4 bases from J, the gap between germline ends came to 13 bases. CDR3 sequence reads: CASSQDGAGKNQPQHF. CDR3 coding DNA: TGTGCCAGCAGCCAAGATGGAGCCGGGAAGAATCAGCCCCAGCATTTT.

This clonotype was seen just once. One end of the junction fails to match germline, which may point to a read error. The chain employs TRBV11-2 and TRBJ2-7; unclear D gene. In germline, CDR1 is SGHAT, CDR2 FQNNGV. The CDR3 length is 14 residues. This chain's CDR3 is CASSVLHSYYERYF. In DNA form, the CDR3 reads TGTGCCAGCAGCGTACTGCACAGCTACTACGAGCGGTACTTC.

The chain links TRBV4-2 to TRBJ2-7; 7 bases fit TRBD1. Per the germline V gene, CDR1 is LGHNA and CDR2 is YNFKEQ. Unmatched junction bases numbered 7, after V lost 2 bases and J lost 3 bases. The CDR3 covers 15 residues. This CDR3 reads CASSQNWDRIYEQYF. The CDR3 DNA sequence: TGTGCCAGCAGCCAAAATTGGGACAGAATCTACGAGCAGTACTTC.

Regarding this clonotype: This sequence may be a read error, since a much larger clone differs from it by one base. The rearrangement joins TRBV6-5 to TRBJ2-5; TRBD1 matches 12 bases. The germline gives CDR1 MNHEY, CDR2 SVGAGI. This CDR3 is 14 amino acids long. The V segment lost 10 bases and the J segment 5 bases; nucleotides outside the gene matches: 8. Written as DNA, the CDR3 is TGTGCCAACAGAAGGGGACAGGGGGCGGAGACCCAGTACTTC. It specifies CANRRGQGAETQYF.

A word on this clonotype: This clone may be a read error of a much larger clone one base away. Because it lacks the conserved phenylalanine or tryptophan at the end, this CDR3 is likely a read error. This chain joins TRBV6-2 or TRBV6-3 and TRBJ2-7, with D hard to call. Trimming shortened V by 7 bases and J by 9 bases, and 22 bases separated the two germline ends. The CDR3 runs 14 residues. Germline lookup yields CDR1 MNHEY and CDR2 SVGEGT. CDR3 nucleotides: TGTGCCAGCAAACCCATCGCGGCCTCGCTCGGGCAGTACATC. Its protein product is CASKPIAASLGQYI.

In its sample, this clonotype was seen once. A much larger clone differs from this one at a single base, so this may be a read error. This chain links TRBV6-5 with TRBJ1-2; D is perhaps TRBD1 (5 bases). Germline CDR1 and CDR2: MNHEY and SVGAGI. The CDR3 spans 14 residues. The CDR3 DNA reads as TGTGCCAGCGGTTACGGGGGGGAAAACTATGGCTACACCTTC. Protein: CASGYGGENYGYTF.

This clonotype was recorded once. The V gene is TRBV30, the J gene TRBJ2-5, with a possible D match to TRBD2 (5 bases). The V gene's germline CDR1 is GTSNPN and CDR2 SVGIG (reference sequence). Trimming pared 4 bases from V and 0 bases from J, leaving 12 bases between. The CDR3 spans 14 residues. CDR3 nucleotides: TGTGCCTGGATCGAGTCGGGGTACCAAGAGACCCAGTACTTC. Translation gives CAWIESGYQETQYF.

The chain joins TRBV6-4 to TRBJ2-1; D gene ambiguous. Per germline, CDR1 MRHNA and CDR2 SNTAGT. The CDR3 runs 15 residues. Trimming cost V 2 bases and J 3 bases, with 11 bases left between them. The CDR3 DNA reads TGTGCCAGCAGTGACGGCGCGGCTGACTACAATGAGCAGTTCTTC. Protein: CASSDGAADYNEQFF.

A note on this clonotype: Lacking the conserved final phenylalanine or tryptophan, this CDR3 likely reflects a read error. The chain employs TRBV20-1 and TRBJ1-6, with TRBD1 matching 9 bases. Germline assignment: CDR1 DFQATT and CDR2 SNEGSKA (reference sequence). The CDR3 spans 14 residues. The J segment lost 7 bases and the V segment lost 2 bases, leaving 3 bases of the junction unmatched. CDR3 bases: TGCAGTGCTAGAATTGGGACAGGGAATTCACCCCTCCACTCT. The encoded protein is CSARIGTGNSPLHS.

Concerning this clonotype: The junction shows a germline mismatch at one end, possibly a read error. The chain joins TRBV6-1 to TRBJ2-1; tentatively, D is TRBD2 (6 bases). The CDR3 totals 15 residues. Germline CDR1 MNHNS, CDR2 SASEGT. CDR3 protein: CASSKARRAYNEQFF. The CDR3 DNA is TGTGCCAGCAGTAAAGCGAGGAGGGCCTACAATGAGCAGTTCTTC.

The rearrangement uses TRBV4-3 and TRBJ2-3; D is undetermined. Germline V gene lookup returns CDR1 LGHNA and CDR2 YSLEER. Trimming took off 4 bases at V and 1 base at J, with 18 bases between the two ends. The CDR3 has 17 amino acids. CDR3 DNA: TGCGCCAGCAGCCTCCTACCTCCCCTGGGCGGCACAGATACGCAGTATTTT. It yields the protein CASSLLPPLGGTDTQYF.

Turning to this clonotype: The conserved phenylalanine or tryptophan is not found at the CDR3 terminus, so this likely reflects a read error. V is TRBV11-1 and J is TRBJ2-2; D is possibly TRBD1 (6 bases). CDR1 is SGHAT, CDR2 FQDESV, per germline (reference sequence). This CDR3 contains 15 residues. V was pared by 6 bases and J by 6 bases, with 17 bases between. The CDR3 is CASRLRPGAAGELFS. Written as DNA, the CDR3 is TGTGCCAGCAGATTACGTCCAGGGGCGGCCGGGGAGCTGTTTTCT.

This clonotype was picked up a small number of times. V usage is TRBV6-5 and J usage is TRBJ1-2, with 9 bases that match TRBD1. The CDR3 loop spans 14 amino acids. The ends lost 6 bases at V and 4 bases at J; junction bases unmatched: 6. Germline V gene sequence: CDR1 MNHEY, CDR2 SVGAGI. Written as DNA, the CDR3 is TGTGCCAGCAGCCCGGGACAGGGTAGCTATGGCTACACCTTC. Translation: CASSPGQGSYGYTF.

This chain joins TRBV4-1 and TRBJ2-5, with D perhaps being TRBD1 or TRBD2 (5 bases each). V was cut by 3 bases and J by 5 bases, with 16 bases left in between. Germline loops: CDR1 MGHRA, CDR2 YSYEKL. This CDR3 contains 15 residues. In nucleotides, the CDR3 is TGCGCCAGCAGCCATAGCTTGAAGGGACCGGAGACCCAGTACTTC. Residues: CASSHSLKGPETQYF.

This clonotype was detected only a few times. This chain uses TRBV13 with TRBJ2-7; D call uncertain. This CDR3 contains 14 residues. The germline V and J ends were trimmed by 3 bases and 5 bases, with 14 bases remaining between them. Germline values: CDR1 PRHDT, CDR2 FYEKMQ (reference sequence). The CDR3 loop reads CASSFSSQLDEQYF. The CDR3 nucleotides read TGTGCCAGCAGCTTTAGCAGCCAACTTGACGAGCAGTACTTC.